These 7 T cell receptor beta chains were all obtained from the same sample, sequenced in a study of early T cells in non-severe SARS-CoV-2 infection. TCRdb analysed the 5' RACE reads with MiXCR anew, one entry per CDR3 protein. The data contain tens of thousands of distinct CDR3 sequences, approximately 5.4% of them seen just once; the ten biggest clones take up approximately 6.5%. Material: whole blood. The receptors were sampled from an adult who was a healthcare worker with PCR-confirmed SARS-CoV-2 infection or an uninfected control (not recorded which).

This clonotype was observed at least ten times. The rearrangement uses TRBV10-3 and TRBJ1-4; D not certain. Germline CDR1 reads ENHRY; CDR2 reads SYGVKD. The CDR3 extends over 14 amino acids. The ends were cut back, 2 bases at V and 0 bases at J, with 4 bases in the middle. CDR3 nucleotide sequence: TGTGCCATCAGTGAGGGGGCAACTAATGAAAAACTGTTTTTT. As protein: CAISEGATNEKLFF.

The chain couples TRBV15 to TRBJ1-6, with 11 bases matching TRBD1. Germline CDR1 LNHNV, CDR2 YYDKDF (reference sequence). The CDR3 consists of 14 residues. V lost 3 bases, J lost 9 bases, and 1 base stayed unmatched. The CDR3 region is CATSRGQGGSPLHF. The CDR3 DNA reads TGTGCCACCAGCAGGGGACAGGGGGGTTCACCCCTCCACTTT.

The CDR3 DNA is TGTGCCAGCAGCTTAGGGGTGATAGCGGGAAGGGGGCTCAACGAGCAGTACTTC. This gives the protein CASSLGVIAGRGLNEQYF. The J gene is TRBJ2-7, the V gene TRBV7-9; D possibly corresponds to TRBD2 (8 bases). The germline V gene has CDR1 SEHNR and CDR2 FQNEAQ (reference sequence). The V end lost 1 base, the J end lost 5 bases, and 24 bases lay between the germline ends. CDR3 length: 18 residues.

This clonotype has a handful of counts. This sequence joins TRBV12-3 or TRBV12-4 and TRBJ2-3, with 10 bases aligning to TRBD1. The CDR3 contains 22 residues. With 7 bases clipped from V and 8 bases from J, the junction kept 33 bases outside the gene matches. CDR3 sequence reads: CASTPGTGARRGFDVSLGTQYF. CDR3 coding DNA: TGTGCCAGCACTCCCGGGACAGGGGCCCGGCGGGGATTCGATGTTTCCTTGGGTACGCAGTATTTT.

This clonotype was seen at least ten times. This rearrangement joins TRBV5-1 to TRBJ2-2; the match to TRBD2 covers 10 bases. Germline CDR1 SGHRS, CDR2 YFSETQ. The CDR3 is 15 amino acids. The V and J ends lost 5 bases and 5 bases, in that order; junction bases with no gene match: 6. CDR3 DNA sequence: TGCGCCAGCAGGTTGTCGACTAGCGGGACCGGGGAGCTGTTTTTT. Translation: CASRLSTSGTGELFF.

This clonotype came up many times. The rearrangement links TRBV10-2 to TRBJ2-1; D is undetermined. The CDR3 extends over 13 amino acids. Trimming left V 6 bases short and J 7 bases short, with 13 bases between. CDR1 is WSHSY, CDR2 SAAADI, per germline. The CDR3 region is CASRSPGWNEQFF. In DNA form, the CDR3 reads TGCGCCAGCAGGAGCCCCGGGTGGAATGAGCAGTTCTTC.

The table lists this clonotype with many counts. J is TRBJ2-2 and V is TRBV3-1; D possibly corresponds to TRBD2 (7 bases). Trimming cost V 4 bases and J 6 bases, with 12 bases left between them. This CDR3 comprises 14 residues. Germline V CDR1 and CDR2: LGHDT, YNNKEL (reference sequence). CDR3 amino acids: CASSPGGGPGELFF. For the CDR3, the DNA is TGTGCCAGCAGCCCTGGGGGGGGCCCCGGGGAGCTGTTTTTT.